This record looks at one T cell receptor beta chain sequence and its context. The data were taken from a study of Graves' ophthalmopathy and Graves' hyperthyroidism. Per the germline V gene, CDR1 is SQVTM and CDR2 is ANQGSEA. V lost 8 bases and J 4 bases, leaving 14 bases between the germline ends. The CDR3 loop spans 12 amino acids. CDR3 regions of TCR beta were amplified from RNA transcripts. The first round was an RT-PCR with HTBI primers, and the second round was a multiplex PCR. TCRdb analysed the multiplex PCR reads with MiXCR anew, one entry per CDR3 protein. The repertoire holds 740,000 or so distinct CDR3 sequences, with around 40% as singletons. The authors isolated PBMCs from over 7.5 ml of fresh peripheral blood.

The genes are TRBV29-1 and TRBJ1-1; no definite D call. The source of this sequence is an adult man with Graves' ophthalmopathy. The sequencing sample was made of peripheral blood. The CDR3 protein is CSRIEGRTEAFF. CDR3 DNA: TGCAGCCGTATAGAGGGTCGCACTGAAGCTTTCTTT.